This entry lists 23 T cell receptor beta chains sequenced from one sample in a study of PD-L1 blockade in urothelial cancer. Time point specified: peripheral blood 6 weeks after treatment start. The assay was immunoSEQ multiplex PCR, and TCRdb's table has in-frame clones only and misses some. The sample includes tens of thousands of clones, about nine tenths of them seen just once. Material: PBMCs, obtained around atezolizumab (anti-PD-L1) treatment. The receptors come from an elderly man with urothelial cancer.

The chain is built from TRBV10-3 and TRBJ2-6; possibly TRBD1 for D (6 bases). The CDR3 length is 18 residues. Germline CDR1 ENHRY, CDR2 SYGVKD. V was cut by 2 bases and J by 4 bases, with 18 bases left in between. DNA of the CDR3: TGTGCCATCAGTGAGCCGGTGGGGGCGCGGTCCGGGGCCAACGTCCTGACTTTC. Its protein product is CAISEPVGARSGANVLTF.

This chain uses TRBV7-2 with TRBJ2-1; TRBD2 agrees at 16 bases. J gave up 1 base and V 3 bases, and 3 bases lay outside the gene matches. Germline V CDR1 and CDR2: SGHTA, FQGNSA. The CDR3 totals 18 residues. CDR3 in DNA: TGTGCCAGCAGCTTGGGGACTAGCGGGAGGGGGTCCTACAATGAGCAGTTCTTC. Translation: CASSLGTSGRGSYNEQFF.

The chain employs TRBV5-1 and TRBJ2-3, with no clear D. The CDR3 extends over 15 amino acids. The V end was cut by 4 bases, the J end by 1 base, with 13 bases between. In germline, CDR1 is SGHRS, CDR2 YFSETQ. The CDR3, as DNA: TGCGCCAGCAGCGTGCCCATGGCAGGCACAGATACGCAGTATTTT. Its protein is CASSVPMAGTDTQYF.

The J gene is TRBJ1-5, the V gene TRBV5-8, with TRBD1 identical over 8 bases. V shed 4 bases, J shed 9 bases, and the junction held 3 bases outside the gene matches. The CDR3 spans 12 residues. Germline V CDR1 and CDR2: SGHTS, YDEGEE. Written as DNA, the CDR3 is TGTGCCAGCAGCACAGGGGGGAGGCCCCAGCATTTT. Translation: CASSTGGRPQHF.

This clone was picked up one time. V is TRBV30 and J is TRBJ1-5; D perhaps matches TRBD1 (5 bases). CDR1 is GTSNPN and CDR2 is SVGIG in the germline V gene (reference sequence). V dropped 1 base and J dropped 5 bases, with 12 bases sitting between them. CDR3 size: 14 residues. CDR3 bases: TGTGCCTGGAGTGGCGGGACCCAATATCAGCCCCAGCATTTT. This codes for CAWSGGTQYQPQHF. Using reference TRBV30 and TRBJ1-5 for the parts outside the CDR3, the full variable domain is SQTIHQWPATLVQPVGSPLSLECTVEGTSNPNLYWYRQAAGRGLQLLFYSVGIGQISSEVPQNLSASRPQDRQFILSSKKLLLSDSGFYLCAWSGGTQYQPQHFGDGTRLSIL.

The chain combines TRBV7-2 with TRBJ1-4; 7 bases agree with TRBD1. This CDR3 contains 15 residues. V was clipped by 1 base and J by 8 bases; unmatched bases: 7. Germline V gene data show CDR1 as SGHTA and CDR2 as FQGNSA. CDR3 loop: CASSLVRGAQEKLFF. The CDR3 bases are TGTGCCAGCAGCTTAGTCAGGGGGGCTCAAGAAAAACTGTTTTTT.

J is TRBJ2-7 and V is TRBV10-3, with 11 bases fitting TRBD2. V trimming: 5 bases; J trimming: 5 bases; junction bases outside the gene matches: 5. The CDR3 runs to 14 residues. Germline values: CDR1 ENHRY, CDR2 SYGVKD. DNA of the CDR3: TGTGCCATCAGTCATAGCGGGAGGGGGCACGAGCAGTACTTC. Its translation: CAISHSGRGHEQYF.

The chain employs TRBV2 and TRBJ2-3; D is possibly TRBD1 (6 bases). Germline V gene data show CDR1 as SNHLY and CDR2 as FYNNEI. The length of the CDR3 is 14 residues. V lost 6 bases and J lost 5, with 15 bases in between. CDR3 nucleotide sequence: TGTGCCAGCAGCAGGGACAAGGCCCAAGATACGCAGTATTTT. It translates to CASSRDKAQDTQYF. Looking up the rest from reference TRBV2 and TRBJ2-3 gives the full variable domain: EPEVTQTPSHQVTQMGQEVILRCVPISNHLYFYWYRQILGQKVEFLVSFYNNEISEKSEIFDDQFSVERPDGSNFTLKIRSTKLEDSAMYFCASSRDKAQDTQYFGPGTRLTVL.

This chain joins TRBV6-6 and TRBJ2-7, with D possibly being TRBD2 (6 bases). Trimming removed 6 bases from V and 4 bases from J, with 16 bases in between. The CDR3 loop spans 14 amino acids. CDR1 and CDR2 from the germline V gene are MNHNY and SVGAGI (reference sequence). The CDR3 region is CASSLPSDSYEQYF. DNA of the CDR3: TGTGCCAGCAGCCTGCCTAGCGATTCTTACGAGCAGTACTTC.

The chain is built from TRBV19 and TRBJ1-5; a weak D match, TRBD1 (5 bases). Germline loops: CDR1 LNHDA, CDR2 SQIVND (reference sequence). The ends were cut back, 10 bases at V and 1 base at J, with 14 bases in the middle. The CDR3 is made up of 14 amino acids. DNA of the CDR3: TGTGCCACCCAGTCAGGGTTGAGCAATCAGCCCCAGCATTTT. Protein sequence: CATQSGLSNQPQHF.

This chain links TRBV5-4 with TRBJ2-7; TRBD1 aligns across 12 bases. The CDR3 sequence is 14 residues long. Germline lookup yields CDR1 SGHNT and CDR2 YYREEE (reference sequence). With 3 bases clipped from V and 2 bases from J, the junction kept 0 bases outside the gene matches. The DNA for the CDR3 is TGTGCCAGCAGCTGGGACAGGGGGCCCTACGAGCAGTACTTC. Amino acid sequence: CASSWDRGPYEQYF.

The rearrangement links TRBV6-6 to TRBJ1-2, with D maybe TRBD1 (5 bases). The V gene's germline CDR1 is MNHNY and CDR2 SVGAGI (reference sequence). There are 16 residues in the CDR3. V lost 7 bases, J lost 3 bases, and 21 bases lay in between. This chain's CDR3 is CASTPGAGGLDYGYTF. CDR3 DNA sequence: TGTGCCAGCACCCCCGGGGCCGGGGGACTTGACTATGGCTACACCTTC.

This chain connects TRBV2 to TRBJ2-3, with 11 bases identical to TRBD1. The length of the CDR3 is 16 residues. Germline V lookup: CDR1 SNHLY, CDR2 FYNNEI. J lost 3 bases, V lost 6 bases, and 8 bases had no gene match. The CDR3 spells CASSDGQGAGTDTQYF. CDR3 nucleotides: TGTGCCAGCAGCGATGGACAGGGGGCGGGTACAGATACGCAGTATTTT.

The V gene is TRBV6-6, the J gene TRBJ1-2; 7 nucleotides align to TRBD1. The CDR3 consists of 14 residues. The germline CDR1 and CDR2 sequences are MNHNY and SVGAGI (reference sequence). V dropped 5 bases and J dropped 4; count of bases not matched to a gene: 7. DNA for the CDR3: TGTGCCAGCAGTAGCCGGACAGGCGCCTATGGCTACACCTTC. Amino acid sequence: CASSSRTGAYGYTF.

V gene TRBV30 combines with J gene TRBJ2-3, with 7 bases that match TRBD2. CDR1 and CDR2 from the germline V gene are GTSNPN and SVGIG (reference sequence). V was pared by 2 bases and J by 4 bases, with 9 bases of the junction left unmatched. This CDR3 is built from 15 residues. CDR3 DNA: TGTGCCTGGAGTCGAGCGGGATCTTTTCCAGATACGCAGTATTTT. It encodes CAWSRAGSFPDTQYF.

The chain couples TRBV11-2 to TRBJ1-2; no clear D gene. Germline lookup yields CDR1 SGHAT and CDR2 FQNNGV. V dropped 2 bases and J dropped 1 base, with 11 bases sitting between them. This CDR3 region has 15 residues. This CDR3 reads CASSLSPVVNYGYTF. The DNA of the CDR3 is TGTGCCAGCAGCTTATCACCAGTTGTTAACTATGGCTACACCTTC.

This sequence joins TRBV5-1 and TRBJ2-7; 9 bases map to TRBD2. The CDR3 length is 15 residues. J gave up 5 bases and V 4 bases, and 10 bases lay outside the gene matches. Germline lookup yields CDR1 SGHRS and CDR2 YFSETQ. This chain's CDR3 is CASSAGGREGDEQYF. CDR3 sequence (DNA): TGCGCCAGCAGCGCAGGAGGGCGGGAGGGGGACGAGCAGTACTTC.

The chain has TRBV6-4 and TRBJ1-4; D is uncertain. The CDR3 is 15 residues long. V lost 4 bases, J lost 5 bases, and 14 bases lay in between. Per germline, CDR1 MRHNA and CDR2 SNTAGT. This chain's CDR3 is CASSAVGSPNEKLFF. As DNA, the CDR3 is TGTGCCAGCAGTGCGGTCGGGAGTCCCAATGAAAAACTGTTTTTT.

This clone was observed a single time. The V gene is TRBV27, the J gene TRBJ1-2; TRBD1 matches at 9 bases. Trimming cost V 7 bases and J 8 bases; bases outside gene matches: 11. Germline loops: CDR1 MNHEY, CDR2 SMNVEV (reference sequence). CDR3 size: 14 residues. The CDR3 loop reads CASTLTGGRGGYTF. The CDR3 bases are TGTGCCAGCACCCTTACAGGGGGCAGAGGGGGCTACACCTTC.

This clone was counted between two and nine times. This chain links TRBV30 with TRBJ2-1; the match to TRBD2 covers 11 bases. Germline loops: CDR1 GTSNPN, CDR2 SVGIG (reference sequence). The CDR3 runs 17 residues. The V segment lost 4 bases and the J segment 0 bases; nucleotides outside the gene matches: 8. The CDR3: CAWNSGRASLSYNEQFF. The CDR3 bases are TGTGCCTGGAATAGCGGGAGGGCTAGCCTCTCCTACAATGAGCAGTTCTTC.

This clone turned up a few times. The CDR3 protein is CASSLGLAGNTGELFF. The CDR3 DNA is TGTGCCAGCAGCTTGGGACTAGCGGGAAACACCGGGGAGCTGTTTTTT. The V gene is TRBV5-4, the J gene TRBJ2-2; 11 bases are shared with TRBD2. V dropped 0 bases and J dropped 2; count of bases not matched to a gene: 0. Per the germline V gene, CDR1 is SGHNT and CDR2 is YYREEE (reference sequence). This CDR3 contains 16 residues.

The J gene is TRBJ2-3, the V gene TRBV20-1; no definite D call. CDR1 and CDR2 from the germline V gene are DFQATT and SNEGSKA (reference sequence). Trimming took 0 bases from V and 9 from J, leaving 7 bases between them. The CDR3 totals 11 residues. The CDR3 sequence: CSARDPFTQYF. Written as DNA, the CDR3 is TGCAGTGCTAGAGATCCCTTCACGCAGTATTTT.

V usage is TRBV6-1 and J usage is TRBJ1-2; D is unresolved. CDR3 length equals 14 residues. The germline CDR1 and CDR2 sequences are MNHNS and SASEGT. Trimming left V 1 base short and J 4 bases short, with 10 bases between. The CDR3 is CASSEDIRSYGYTF. The CDR3 DNA reads as TGTGCCAGCAGTGAAGATATCCGTAGCTATGGCTACACCTTC.